The T cell receptor beta chain described here comes from a study of spatial heterogeneity in lung cancer. Time point meaning: sample taken at primary tumor resection. Whole RNA obtained from tumor, nontumor lung or frozen PBMC underwent sequencing without sorting. The germline CDR1 and CDR2 sequences are MGHDK and SYGVNS. There are 14 residues in the CDR3. The junction had 9 bases not matched to a gene; V was cut back by 6 bases and J by 7 bases. Findings of the study overall: Resection saw ubiquitous expanded tumor TCRs appear in blood more than follow-up did.

Each CDR3 protein gets one entry after TCRdb re-called the 5' RACE reads with MiXCR. Of around 92,000 distinct CDR3 sequences listed, about 12% are singletons. This clonotype was counted between two and nine times. Its target is unknown. This clonotype was obtained from a male donor with early-stage non-small cell lung cancer. The gene calls are TRBV25-1 and TRBJ2-1; 7 nucleotides align to TRBD1. The input for sequencing was PBMCs, taken at surgery. The CDR3 coding sequence is TGTGCCAGCAGGGACAGGATTCGTTTGAATGAGCAGTTCTTC. It translates to CASRDRIRLNEQFF.